A single sample is the source of the 29 T cell receptor beta chains below, sequenced in a study of beta chain features in type 1 diabetes. Reverse transcribing all isolated RNA meant expressed TCRB transcripts were sequenced. The protocol was immunoSEQ multiplex PCR, while the TCRdb copy is restricted to in-frame clones and leaves out a portion. The repertoire holds hundreds of thousands of clones, 10% to 15% seen once, with roughly 0.017% in the top ten. The sample consisted of naive CD4+ T cells from blood. Every receptor here comes from a man aged 18-30 years in good health.

This clone was counted a few times. The gene calls are TRBV5-1 and TRBJ2-1, with 11 bases that match TRBD2. Germline lookup yields CDR1 SGHRS and CDR2 YFSETQ. The V and J ends lost 3 bases and 9 bases, in that order; junction bases with no gene match: 5. The CDR3 is 14 residues long. CDR3 loop: CASSSGTSGLEQFF. The DNA of the CDR3 is TGCGCCAGCAGCTCCGGGACTAGCGGCCTTGAGCAGTTCTTC.

The chain joins TRBV28 to TRBJ2-2, with TRBD1 matching over 9 bases. This CDR3 region has 16 residues. The junction had 11 bases not matched to a gene; V was cut back by 7 bases and J by 5 bases. Per germline, CDR1 MDHEN and CDR2 SYDVKM. CDR3: CASMFGDREHTGELFF. For the CDR3, the DNA is TGTGCCAGCATGTTTGGGGACAGGGAACATACCGGGGAGCTGTTTTTT.

There are a few counts of this clone. The chain combines TRBV9 with TRBJ2-3, with a possible D match to TRBD1 (5 bases). V dropped 5 bases and J dropped 4 bases, with 14 bases sitting between them. CDR3 length equals 14 residues. Germline V gene sequence: CDR1 SGDLS, CDR2 YYNGEE. The CDR3 DNA is TGTGCCAGCAGTGCAAACAGGCGCGCAGATACGCAGTATTTT. Translated, it gives CASSANRRADTQYF.

The gene calls are TRBV27 and TRBJ1-2; possible D gene TRBD1, 6 bases. There are 12 residues in the CDR3. Trimming cost V 3 bases and J 7 bases, with 9 bases left between them. Per germline, CDR1 MNHEY and CDR2 SMNVEV (reference sequence). CDR3 region: CASSFRGTGYTF. The CDR3 DNA is TGTGCCAGCAGTTTTAGGGGGACTGGCTACACCTTC.

Only a few counts were recorded for this clone. No DNA is shown, since the ends of the CDR3 on it are uncertain; the CDR3 is the one TCRdb lists. The chain's CDR3 is CSVVGQGATSF. V usage is TRBV29-1 and J usage is TRBJ1-1; the table assigns TRBD1, which was not confirmed against the DNA. 11 amino acids form the CDR3, both terminal residues included. Looked up from germline, CDR1 is SQVTM and CDR2 is ANQGSEA.

This clone was counted only a few times. This chain uses TRBV13 with TRBJ2-1; 7 positions agree with TRBD2. This CDR3 is 15 amino acids long. Germline V gene sequence: CDR1 PRHDT, CDR2 FYEKMQ (reference sequence). The J segment lost 5 bases and the V segment lost 2 bases, leaving 6 bases of the junction unmatched. CDR3: CASSLLLAEHNEQFF. CDR3 nucleotides: TGTGCCAGCAGCTTACTGCTAGCGGAACACAATGAGCAGTTCTTC.

As concerns this clone: This same CDR3 is encoded by further DNA sequences in the sample. The chain employs TRBV25-1 and TRBJ2-7; D remains unclear. The CDR3 consists of 14 residues. The germline gives CDR1 MGHDK, CDR2 SYGVNS. The V and J ends lost 2 bases and 3 bases respectively, with 11 bases between them. The CDR3 coding sequence is TGTGCCAGCAGTGAACCTGGTACAAGCTACGAGCAGTACTTC. Amino acids: CASSEPGTSYEQYF.

The chain links TRBV4-2 to TRBJ2-6, with TRBD1 matching over 10 bases. The V segment lost 3 bases and the J segment 2 bases; nucleotides outside the gene matches: 10. The CDR3 sequence is 19 residues long. CDR1 is LGHNA, CDR2 YNFKEQ, per germline. CDR3 sequence reads: CASSHNTGTGVPGANVLTF. CDR3 nucleotides: TGTGCCAGCAGCCACAATACCGGGACAGGGGTTCCTGGGGCCAACGTCCTGACTTTC.

The rearrangement joins TRBV7-3 to TRBJ1-2; 8 bases fit TRBD1. The CDR3 spans 13 residues. The trim removed 8 bases at V and 0 bases at J, leaving 2 bases unmatched. The germline CDR1 and CDR2 sequences are SGHTA and FQGTGA. CDR3 sequence (DNA): TGTGCCAGCGGACAGGGACCTAACTATGGCTACACCTTC. It yields the protein CASGQGPNYGYTF.

This clone occurred a few times. The chain links TRBV5-1 to TRBJ1-1; 8 bases are shared with TRBD1. The ends lost 0 bases at V and 4 bases at J; junction bases unmatched: 2. CDR1 is SGHRS and CDR2 is YFSETQ in the germline V gene. This CDR3 region has 14 residues. CDR3 loop: CASSLDRGGTEAFF. For the CDR3, the DNA is TGCGCCAGCAGCTTGGACAGGGGGGGCACTGAAGCTTTCTTT.

The chain uses TRBV23-1 and TRBJ2-1, with D tentatively TRBD2 (8 bases). TRBV23-1 is assigned to the ORF class and has an uncertain function. CDR3 length: 19 amino acids. The V end was cut by 1 base, the J end by 2 bases, with 21 bases between. The CDR3 protein is CASSQLRGLAGLPYNEQFF. CDR3 DNA: TGCGCCAGCAGTCAATTAAGGGGGCTAGCGGGTTTACCCTACAATGAGCAGTTCTTC.

The chain couples TRBV16 to TRBJ1-2; the D is unclear. This CDR3 contains 11 residues. Germline assignment: CDR1 KGHSY and CDR2 FQNENV. V was clipped by 0 bases and J by 12 bases, with 8 bases between them. DNA of the CDR3: TGTGCCAGCAGCCAATCACGGGTCCACACCTTC. Translated: CASSQSRVHTF.

A few counts support this clone. The rearrangement uses TRBV27 and TRBJ2-6; TRBD2 might be the D (6 bases). This CDR3 is 16 amino acids long. V was trimmed by 1 base and J by 11 bases, leaving 18 bases between them. Germline V gene data show CDR1 as MNHEY and CDR2 as SMNVEV (reference sequence). CDR3 region: CASSLLGLGRMDVLTF. Written as DNA, the CDR3 is TGTGCCAGCAGTTTATTGGGGTTAGGGAGGATGGACGTCCTGACTTTC.

This clone was detected only a few times. The gene calls are TRBV19 and TRBJ1-5, with 9 bases that match TRBD1. CDR3 length: 14 residues. Germline V lookup: CDR1 LNHDA, CDR2 SQIVND (reference sequence). J was trimmed by 4 bases and V by 6 bases; bases with no gene match: 4. In nucleotides, the CDR3 is TGTGCCAGTAGAAGACAGGGGGAGAATCAGCCCCAGCATTTT. Translation: CASRRQGENQPQHF.

This sequence joins TRBV21-1 and TRBJ2-7; the D call of TRBD1 is as the table states it, not checked on the DNA. TRBV21-1 is a recognized pseudogene. The CDR3 length is 15 residues. This CDR3 reads CASSKSGGSTYEQYF. As DNA, the CDR3 is TGTGCCAGCAGCAAGTCAGGGGGGAGTACCTACGAGCAGTACTTC.

The rearrangement links TRBV5-1 to TRBJ1-2; 7 bases agree with TRBD1. This CDR3 spans 13 amino acids. After removal of 3 bases from V and 2 bases from J, the junction contained 1 base not matched to a gene. From germline, CDR1 is SGHRS and CDR2 YFSETQ. CDR3 coding DNA: TGCGCCAGCAGCTGGGGACAGAACTATGGCTACACCTTC. Its translation: CASSWGQNYGYTF.

In DNA, the CDR3 is TGCAGCGTTCACTCTAGCGGGAGCACAGATACGCAGTATTTT. Protein sequence: CSVHSSGSTDTQYF. The chain uses TRBV29-1 and TRBJ2-3; 8 bases are shared with TRBD2. Germline V gene lookup returns CDR1 SQVTM and CDR2 ANQGSEA. The ends lost 5 bases at V and 0 bases at J; junction bases unmatched: 4. The CDR3 runs 14 residues.

This sequence joins TRBV27 and TRBJ2-2; a possible D gene is TRBD2 (6 bases). V was cut by 2 bases and J by 4 bases, with 8 bases left in between. The CDR3 is 14 amino acids. Germline loops: CDR1 MNHEY, CDR2 SMNVEV (reference sequence). Here the CDR3 reads CASSLRGSTGELFF. CDR3 nucleotides: TGTGCCAGCAGTTTACGGGGGTCCACCGGGGAGCTGTTTTTT.

The J gene is TRBJ1-2, the V gene TRBV30; a weak D match, TRBD1 (6 bases). The CDR3 has 12 amino acids. The germline V gene has CDR1 GTSNPN and CDR2 SVGIG (reference sequence). Trimming left V 3 bases short and J 5 bases short, with 10 bases between. CDR3 sequence: CAWSGGQYGYTF. The CDR3 DNA sequence: TGTGCCTGGAGCGGCGGACAGTATGGCTACACCTTC.

The rearrangement uses TRBV5-4 and TRBJ2-1; TRBD2 matches 14 bases. Germline V gene data show CDR1 as SGHNT and CDR2 as YYREEE (reference sequence). J gave up 8 bases and V 4 bases, and 8 bases lay outside the gene matches. CDR3 length equals 16 residues. CDR3 sequence: CASSKGTSGSKDEQFF. CDR3 DNA: TGTGCCAGCAGCAAGGGGACTAGCGGGAGTAAAGATGAGCAGTTCTTC. The variable domain in full, with the rest retrieved from reference TRBV5-4 and TRBJ2-1, is ETGVTQSPTHLIKTRGQQVTLRCSSQSGHNTVSWYQQALGQGPQFIFQYYREEENGRGNFPPRFSGLQFPNYSSELNVNALELDDSALYLCASSKGTSGSKDEQFFGPGTRLTVL.

The chain carries TRBV15 and TRBJ1-3; TRBD1 matches at 7 bases. Germline V CDR1 and CDR2: LNHNV, YYDKDF (reference sequence). J gave up 1 base and V 0 bases, and 9 bases lay outside the gene matches. The CDR3 has 18 amino acids. CDR3 region: CATSRDAVRGRSGNTIYF. The DNA of the CDR3 is TGTGCCACCAGCAGAGATGCGGTCAGGGGGAGGTCTGGAAACACCATATATTTT.

This clone was counted a few times. The chain links TRBV23-1 to TRBJ2-7, with D possibly matching TRBD1 (6 bases). TRBV23-1 is designated an ORF whose function remains uncertain. CDR3 length equals 14 residues. V lost 4 bases and J lost 5, with 15 bases in between. The CDR3 DNA reads as TGCGCCAGCAGTCGGGGGCAGGTGCTCGACGAGCAGTACTTC. It translates to CASSRGQVLDEQYF.

The gene calls are TRBV29-1 and TRBJ2-1, with D possibly matching TRBD2 (6 bases). This CDR3 region has 15 residues. Looked up from germline, CDR1 is SQVTM and CDR2 is ANQGSEA. Trimming took off 3 bases at V and 8 bases at J, with 20 bases between the two ends. The CDR3 sequence is CSVDLWGGGFDEQFF. In DNA, the CDR3 is TGCAGCGTTGATTTGTGGGGTGGGGGGTTCGATGAGCAGTTCTTC.

This clone was counted a few times. This chain links TRBV4-3 with TRBJ1-3; 8 bases are shared with TRBD1. V lost 7 bases and J lost 4; bases outside the gene matches: 9. The CDR3 sequence is 15 residues long. Germline CDR1 and CDR2: LGHNA and YSLEER. The CDR3 is CASTPDRVIGNTIYF. The CDR3 nucleotides read TGCGCCAGCACCCCGGACAGGGTTATCGGAAACACCATATATTTT.

The gene calls are TRBV15 and TRBJ2-1; 7 bases line up with TRBD1. The CDR3 runs 15 residues. Germline CDR1 and CDR2: LNHNV and YYDKDF (reference sequence). Germline trimming cut 2 bases from V and 4 bases from J; bases unmatched to any gene: 5. CDR3 DNA sequence: TGTGCCACCAGCAGACGACAGGGATTATACAATGAGCAGTTCTTC. It specifies CATSRRQGLYNEQFF.

A few counts support this clone. The genes are TRBV6-5 and TRBJ1-5; possible D gene TRBD1, 5 bases. The CDR3 consists of 15 residues. Looked up from germline, CDR1 is MNHEY and CDR2 is SVGAGI. V was trimmed by 0 bases and J by 8 bases, leaving 14 bases between them. CDR3 in amino acids: CASSYSDGHAEPQHF. CDR3 bases: TGTGCCAGCAGTTACTCTGACGGACACGCCGAGCCCCAGCATTTT.

As to this clone: The same CDR3 is also encoded by other DNA sequences in this sample. CDR3 sequence reads: CASSPGGDTEAFF. CDR3 nucleotides: TGTGCCAGCTCACCCGGTGGAGACACTGAAGCTTTCTTT. V is TRBV18 and J is TRBJ1-1; D gene unclear. V gave up 3 bases and J gave up 3 bases, with 8 bases separating them. The germline gives CDR1 KGHSH, CDR2 LQKENI. CDR3 size: 13 residues.

V and J are TRBV5-4 and TRBJ2-3; 11 nucleotides align to TRBD2. V shed 4 bases and J 3 bases; nucleotides not matched to a gene: 7. The CDR3 is 16 amino acids. Per the germline V gene, CDR1 is SGHNT and CDR2 is YYREEE (reference sequence). The CDR3, as DNA: TGTGCCAGCAGCCGTATAGCGGGGGGGCCGACAGATACGCAGTATTTT. Its protein is CASSRIAGGPTDTQYF.

This clone showed up just a few times. Other nucleotide sequences from this sample produce the same CDR3. J is TRBJ1-5 and V is TRBV28, with D unclear. Germline-derived CDR1 and CDR2 are MDHEN and SYDVKM. The CDR3 has 9 amino acids. The V end was cut by 11 bases, the J end by 4 bases, with 3 bases between. The CDR3 loop is CASNQPQHF. CDR3 DNA: TGTGCCTCTAATCAGCCCCAGCATTTT.